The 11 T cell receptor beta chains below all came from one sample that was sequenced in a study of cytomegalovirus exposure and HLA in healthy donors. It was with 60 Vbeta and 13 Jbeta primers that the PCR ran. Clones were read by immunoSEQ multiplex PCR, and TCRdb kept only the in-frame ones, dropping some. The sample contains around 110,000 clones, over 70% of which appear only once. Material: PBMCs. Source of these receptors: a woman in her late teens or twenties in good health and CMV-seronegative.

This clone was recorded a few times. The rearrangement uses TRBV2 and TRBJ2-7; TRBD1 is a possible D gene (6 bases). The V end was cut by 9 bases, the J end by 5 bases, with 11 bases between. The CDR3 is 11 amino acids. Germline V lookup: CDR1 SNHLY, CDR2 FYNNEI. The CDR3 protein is CASTYRDEQYF. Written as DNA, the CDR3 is TGTGCCAGTACCTACAGGGACGAGCAGTACTTC.

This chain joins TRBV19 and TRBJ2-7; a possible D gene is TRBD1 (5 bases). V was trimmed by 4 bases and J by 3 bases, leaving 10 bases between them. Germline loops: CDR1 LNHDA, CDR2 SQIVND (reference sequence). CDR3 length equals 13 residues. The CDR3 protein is CASSTDRGYEQYF. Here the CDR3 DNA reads TGTGCCAGTAGTACAGACAGAGGCTACGAGCAGTACTTC.

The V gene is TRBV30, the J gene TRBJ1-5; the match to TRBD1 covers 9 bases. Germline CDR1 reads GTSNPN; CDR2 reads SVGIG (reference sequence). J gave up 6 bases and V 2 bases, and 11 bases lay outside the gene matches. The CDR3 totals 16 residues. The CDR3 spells CAWSRGGTGYVQPQHF. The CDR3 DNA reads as TGTGCCTGGAGTAGGGGGGGGACAGGGTATGTTCAGCCCCAGCATTTT.

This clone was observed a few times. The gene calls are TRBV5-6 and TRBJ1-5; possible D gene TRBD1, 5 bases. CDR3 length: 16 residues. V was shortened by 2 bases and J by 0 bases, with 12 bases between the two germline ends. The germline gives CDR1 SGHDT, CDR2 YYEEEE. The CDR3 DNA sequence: TGTGCCAGCAGCTTAACAGGCGGAAATAGCAATCAGCCCCAGCATTTT. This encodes CASSLTGGNSNQPQHF.

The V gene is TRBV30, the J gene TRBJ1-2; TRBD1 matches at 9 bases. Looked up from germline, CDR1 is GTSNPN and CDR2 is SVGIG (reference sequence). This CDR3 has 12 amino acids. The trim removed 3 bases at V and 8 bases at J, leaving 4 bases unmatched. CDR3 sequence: CAWSGTGRGYTF. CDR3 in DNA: TGTGCCTGGAGCGGGACAGGGAGAGGCTACACCTTC.

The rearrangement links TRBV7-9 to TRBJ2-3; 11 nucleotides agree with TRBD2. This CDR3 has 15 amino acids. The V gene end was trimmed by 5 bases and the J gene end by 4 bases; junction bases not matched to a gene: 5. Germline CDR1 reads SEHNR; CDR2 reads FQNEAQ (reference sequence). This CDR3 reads CASSLFSGGADTQYF. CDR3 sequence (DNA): TGTGCCAGCAGCCTATTTAGCGGGGGGGCAGATACGCAGTATTTT.

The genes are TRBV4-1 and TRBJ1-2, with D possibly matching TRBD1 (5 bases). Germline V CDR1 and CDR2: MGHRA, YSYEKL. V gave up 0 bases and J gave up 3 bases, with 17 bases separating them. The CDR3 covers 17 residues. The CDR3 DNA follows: TGCGCCAGCAGCCAAGATCGGGGAGGGACGGCCCACTATGGCTACACCTTC. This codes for CASSQDRGGTAHYGYTF.

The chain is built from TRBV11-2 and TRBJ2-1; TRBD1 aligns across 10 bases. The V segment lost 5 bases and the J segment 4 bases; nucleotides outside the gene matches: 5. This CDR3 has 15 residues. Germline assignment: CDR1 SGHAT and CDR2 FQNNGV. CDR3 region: CASSPGQGGYNEQFF. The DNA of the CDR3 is TGTGCCAGCAGCCCCGGACAGGGGGGGTACAATGAGCAGTTCTTC.

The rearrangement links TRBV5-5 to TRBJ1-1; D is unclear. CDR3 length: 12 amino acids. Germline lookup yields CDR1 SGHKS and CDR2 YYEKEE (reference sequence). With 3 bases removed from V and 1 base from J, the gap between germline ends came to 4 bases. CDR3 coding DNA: TGTGCCAGCAGCTACGGGAACACTGAAGCTTTCTTT. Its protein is CASSYGNTEAFF.

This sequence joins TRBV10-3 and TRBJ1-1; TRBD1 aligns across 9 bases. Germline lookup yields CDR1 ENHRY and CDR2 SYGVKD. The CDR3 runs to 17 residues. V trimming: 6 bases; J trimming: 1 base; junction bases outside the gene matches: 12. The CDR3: CAISGTGLLRGNTEAFF. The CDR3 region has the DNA TGTGCCATCAGCGGGACAGGGCTATTGCGGGGGAACACTGAAGCTTTCTTT.

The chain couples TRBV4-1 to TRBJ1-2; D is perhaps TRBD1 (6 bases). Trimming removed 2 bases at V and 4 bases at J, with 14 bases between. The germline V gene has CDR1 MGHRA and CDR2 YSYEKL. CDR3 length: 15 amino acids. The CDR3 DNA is TGCGCCAGCAGCCAAATCGGTCGGGACACCTATGGCTACACCTTC. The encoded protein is CASSQIGRDTYGYTF.